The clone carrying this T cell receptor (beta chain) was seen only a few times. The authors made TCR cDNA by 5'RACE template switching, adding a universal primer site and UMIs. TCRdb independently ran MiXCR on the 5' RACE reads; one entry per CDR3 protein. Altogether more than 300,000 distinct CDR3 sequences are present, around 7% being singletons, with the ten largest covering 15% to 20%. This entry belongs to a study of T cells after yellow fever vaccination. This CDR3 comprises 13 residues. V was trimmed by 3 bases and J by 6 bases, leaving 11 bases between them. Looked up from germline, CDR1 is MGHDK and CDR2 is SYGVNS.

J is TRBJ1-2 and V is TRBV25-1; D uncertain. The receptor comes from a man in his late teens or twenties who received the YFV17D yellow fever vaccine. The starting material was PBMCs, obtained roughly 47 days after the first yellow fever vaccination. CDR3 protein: CASSEAGGDGYTF. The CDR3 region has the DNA TGTGCCAGCAGTGAGGCGGGAGGAGATGGCTACACCTTC.